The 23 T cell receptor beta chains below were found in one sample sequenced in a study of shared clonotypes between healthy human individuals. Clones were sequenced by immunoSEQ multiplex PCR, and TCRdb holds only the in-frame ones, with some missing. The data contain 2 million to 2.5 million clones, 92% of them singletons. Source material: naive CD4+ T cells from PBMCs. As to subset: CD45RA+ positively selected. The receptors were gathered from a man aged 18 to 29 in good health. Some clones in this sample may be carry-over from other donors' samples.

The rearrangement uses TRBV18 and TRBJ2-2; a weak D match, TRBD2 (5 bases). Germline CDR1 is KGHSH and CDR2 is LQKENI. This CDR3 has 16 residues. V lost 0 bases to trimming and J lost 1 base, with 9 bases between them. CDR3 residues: CASSPPRAENTGELFF. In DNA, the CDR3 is TGTGCCAGCTCACCACCGCGGGCAGAGAACACCGGGGAGCTGTTTTTT.

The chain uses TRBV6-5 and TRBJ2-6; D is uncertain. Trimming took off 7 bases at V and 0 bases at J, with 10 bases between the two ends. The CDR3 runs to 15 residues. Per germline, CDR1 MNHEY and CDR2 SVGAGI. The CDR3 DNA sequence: TGTGCCAGCACCCCCGTGGGCTCTGGGGCCAACGTCCTGACTTTC. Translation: CASTPVGSGANVLTF.

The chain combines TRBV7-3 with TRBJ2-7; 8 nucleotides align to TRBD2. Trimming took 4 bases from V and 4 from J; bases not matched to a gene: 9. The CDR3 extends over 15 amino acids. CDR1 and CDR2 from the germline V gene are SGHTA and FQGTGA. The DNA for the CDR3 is TGTGCCAGCAGCTCATTTAGCGGGAAGGGGTACGAGCAGTACTTC. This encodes CASSSFSGKGYEQYF.

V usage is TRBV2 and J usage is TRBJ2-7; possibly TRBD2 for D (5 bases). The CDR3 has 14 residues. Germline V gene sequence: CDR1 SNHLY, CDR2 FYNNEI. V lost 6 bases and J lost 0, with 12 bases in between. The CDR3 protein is CASRRTGSSYEQYF. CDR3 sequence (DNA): TGTGCCAGCAGGAGGACGGGGAGCTCCTACGAGCAGTACTTC. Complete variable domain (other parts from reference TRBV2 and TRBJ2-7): EPEVTQTPSHQVTQMGQEVILRCVPISNHLYFYWYRQILGQKVEFLVSFYNNEISEKSEIFDDQFSVERPDGSNFTLKIRSTKLEDSAMYFCASRRTGSSYEQYFGPGTRLTVT.

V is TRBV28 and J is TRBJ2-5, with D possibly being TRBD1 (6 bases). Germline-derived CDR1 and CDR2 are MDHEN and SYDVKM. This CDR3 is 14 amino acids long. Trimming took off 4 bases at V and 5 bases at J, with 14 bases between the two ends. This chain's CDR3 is CASSYAGAAETQYF. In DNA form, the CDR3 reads TGTGCCAGCAGTTATGCAGGGGCGGCGGAGACCCAGTACTTC.

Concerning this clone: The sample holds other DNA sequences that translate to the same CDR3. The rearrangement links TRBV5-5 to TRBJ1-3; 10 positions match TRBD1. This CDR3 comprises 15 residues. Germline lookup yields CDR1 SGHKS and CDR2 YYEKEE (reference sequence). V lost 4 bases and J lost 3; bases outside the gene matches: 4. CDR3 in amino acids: CASSPGQGSGNTIYF. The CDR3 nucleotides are TGTGCCAGCAGCCCGGGACAGGGGAGTGGAAACACCATATATTTT.

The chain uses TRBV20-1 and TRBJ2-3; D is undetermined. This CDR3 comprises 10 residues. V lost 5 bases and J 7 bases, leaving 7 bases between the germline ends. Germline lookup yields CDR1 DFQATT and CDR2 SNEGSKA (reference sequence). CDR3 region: CSAPQNTQYF. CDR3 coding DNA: TGCAGTGCTCCTCAAAATACGCAGTATTTT.

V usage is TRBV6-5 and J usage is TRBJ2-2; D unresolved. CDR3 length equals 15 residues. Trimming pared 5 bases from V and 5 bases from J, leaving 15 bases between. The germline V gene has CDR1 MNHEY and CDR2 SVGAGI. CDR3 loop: CASSQQLISTGELFF. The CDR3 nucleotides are TGTGCCAGCAGTCAACAGCTAATCTCGACCGGGGAGCTGTTTTTT.

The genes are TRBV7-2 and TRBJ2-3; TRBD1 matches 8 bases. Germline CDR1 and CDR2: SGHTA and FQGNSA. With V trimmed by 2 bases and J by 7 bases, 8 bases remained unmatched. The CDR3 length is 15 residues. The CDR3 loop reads CASSLRTGIENTQYF. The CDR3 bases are TGTGCCAGCAGCTTACGGACAGGGATTGAAAATACGCAGTATTTT.

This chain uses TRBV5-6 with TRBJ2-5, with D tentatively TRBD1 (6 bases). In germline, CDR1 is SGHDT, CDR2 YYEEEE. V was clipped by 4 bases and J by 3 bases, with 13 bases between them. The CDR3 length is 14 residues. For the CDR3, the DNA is TGTGCCAGCAGCGGAAGGGGACAAGAAGAGACCCAGTACTTC. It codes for CASSGRGQEETQYF.

The CDR3 protein is CASSPTGNTGELFF. The CDR3 region has the DNA TGTGCCAGCAGCCCTACAGGAAACACCGGGGAGCTGTTTTTT. The rearrangement links TRBV9 to TRBJ2-2, with a tentative D call TRBD1 (5 bases). The CDR3 has 14 residues. Per the germline V gene, CDR1 is SGDLS and CDR2 is YYNGEE. V dropped 4 bases and J dropped 2 bases, with 9 bases sitting between them.

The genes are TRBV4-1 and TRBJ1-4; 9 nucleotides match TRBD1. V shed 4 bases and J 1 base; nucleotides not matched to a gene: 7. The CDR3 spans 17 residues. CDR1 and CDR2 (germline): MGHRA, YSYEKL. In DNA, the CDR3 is TGCGCCAGCAGCCGCCAAACAGGGGGCTTAACTAATGAAAAACTGTTTTTT. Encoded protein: CASSRQTGGLTNEKLFF.

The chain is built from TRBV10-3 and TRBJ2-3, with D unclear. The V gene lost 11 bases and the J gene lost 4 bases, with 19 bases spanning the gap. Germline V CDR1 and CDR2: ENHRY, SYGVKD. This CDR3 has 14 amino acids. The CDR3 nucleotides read TGTGCCTCCCGCCTGGGCCCGATAGCAGATACGCAGTATTTT. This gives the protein CASRLGPIADTQYF.

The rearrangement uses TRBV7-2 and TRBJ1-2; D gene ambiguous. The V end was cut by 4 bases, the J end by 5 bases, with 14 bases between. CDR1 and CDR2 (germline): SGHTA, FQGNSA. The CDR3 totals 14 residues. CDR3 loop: CASSSRDVGYGYTF. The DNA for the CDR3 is TGTGCCAGCAGCTCCCGGGATGTGGGGTATGGCTACACCTTC.

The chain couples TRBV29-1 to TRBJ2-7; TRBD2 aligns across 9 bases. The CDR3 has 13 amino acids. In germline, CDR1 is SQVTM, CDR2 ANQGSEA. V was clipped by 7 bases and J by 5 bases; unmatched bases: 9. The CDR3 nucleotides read TGCAGCGCTGGGGGCGGGAGGGCAAACGAGCAGTACTTC. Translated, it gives CSAGGGRANEQYF.

CDR3 coding DNA: TGTGCCAGCAGCTCGAGCGGGAATTACGAGCAGTACTTC. Protein sequence: CASSSSGNYEQYF. The V gene is TRBV7-2, the J gene TRBJ2-7; 7 nucleotides agree with TRBD2. Germline CDR1 and CDR2: SGHTA and FQGNSA. V lost 4 bases and J lost 4; bases outside the gene matches: 4. The CDR3 runs to 13 residues. Together with reference TRBV7-2 and TRBJ2-7, the CDR3 gives the full variable domain: GAGVSQSPSNKVTEKGKDVELRCDPISGHTALYWYRQSLGQGLEFLIYFQGNSAPDKSGLPSDRFSAERTGGSVSTLTIQRTQQEDSAVYLCASSSSGNYEQYFGPGTRLTVT.

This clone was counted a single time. The CDR3 DNA reads as TGCGCCAGCAGCCCGCAGACCGACTACGAGCAGTACTTC. This codes for CASSPQTDYEQYF. The rearrangement uses TRBV5-1 and TRBJ2-7; no firm D call. Germline CDR1 is SGHRS and CDR2 is YFSETQ. This CDR3 is built from 13 residues. With 4 bases removed from V and 3 bases from J, the gap between germline ends came to 11 bases.

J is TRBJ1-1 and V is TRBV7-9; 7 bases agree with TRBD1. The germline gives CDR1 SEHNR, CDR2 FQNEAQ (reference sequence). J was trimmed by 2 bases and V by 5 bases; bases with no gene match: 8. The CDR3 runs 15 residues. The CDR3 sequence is CASSHYQGVNTEAFF. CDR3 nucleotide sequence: TGTGCCAGCAGCCATTACCAGGGGGTTAACACTGAAGCTTTCTTT.

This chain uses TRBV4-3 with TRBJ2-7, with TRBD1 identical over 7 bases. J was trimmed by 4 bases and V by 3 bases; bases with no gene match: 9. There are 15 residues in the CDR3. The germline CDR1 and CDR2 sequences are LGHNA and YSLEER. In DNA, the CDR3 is TGCGCCAGCAGCCAGTTTGAAGGGGGCGGTTACGAGCAGTACTTC. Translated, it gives CASSQFEGGGYEQYF.

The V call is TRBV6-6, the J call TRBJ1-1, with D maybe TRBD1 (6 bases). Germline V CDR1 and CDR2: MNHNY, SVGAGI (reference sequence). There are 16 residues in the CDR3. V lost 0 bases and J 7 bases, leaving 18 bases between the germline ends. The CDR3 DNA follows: TGTGCCAGCAGTTACTCATCAGTGGACAGCGGGCTTGAAGCTTTCTTT. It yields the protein CASSYSSVDSGLEAFF.

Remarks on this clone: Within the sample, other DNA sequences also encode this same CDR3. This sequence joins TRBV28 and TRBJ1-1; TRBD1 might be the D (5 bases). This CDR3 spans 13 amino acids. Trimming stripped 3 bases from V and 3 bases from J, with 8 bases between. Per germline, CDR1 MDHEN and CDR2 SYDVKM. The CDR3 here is CASSLGTYTEAFF. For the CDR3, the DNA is TGTGCCAGCAGTTTGGGGACTTACACTGAAGCTTTCTTT.

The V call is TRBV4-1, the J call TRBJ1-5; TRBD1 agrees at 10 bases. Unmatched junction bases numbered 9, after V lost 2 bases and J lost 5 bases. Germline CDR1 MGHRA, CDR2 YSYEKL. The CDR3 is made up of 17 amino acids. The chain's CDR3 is CASSQNSGTGAYQPQHF. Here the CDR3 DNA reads TGCGCCAGCAGCCAAAACTCCGGGACAGGGGCTTATCAGCCCCAGCATTTT.

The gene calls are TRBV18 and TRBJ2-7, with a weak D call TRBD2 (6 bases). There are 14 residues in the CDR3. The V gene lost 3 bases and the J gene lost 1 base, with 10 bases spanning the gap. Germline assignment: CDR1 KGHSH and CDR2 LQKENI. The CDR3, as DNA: TGTGCCAGCTCACCGGGACGGGAGTCCTACGAGCAGTACTTC. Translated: CASSPGRESYEQYF. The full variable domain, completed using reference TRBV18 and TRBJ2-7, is NAGVMQNPRHLVRRRGQEARLRCSPMKGHSHVYWYRQLPEEGLKFMVYLQKENIIDESGMPKERFSAEFPKEGPSILRIQQVVRGDSAAYFCASSPGRESYEQYFGPGTRLTVT.